The following is a T cell receptor beta chain sequence with its context. Its antigen is unknown. CD45RO negativity and positive selection for CCR7 defined naive CD8 cells, a population that excluded terminally differentiated effector memory CD45RA+ cells. This entry is derived from a study of shared clonotypes between healthy human individuals. Trimming took 3 bases from V and 5 from J; bases not matched to a gene: 6. From germline, CDR1 is SQVTM and CDR2 ANQGSEA. The CDR3 is 13 residues long. Study outcomes and limitations: The generation probabilities recorded for non-shared clonotypes fell below those of clonotypes shared by all four donors.

Genomic DNA (from each subset) was split evenly across several immunoSEQ plates. TCRdb's copy holds only in-frame clones and misses some; the assay was immunoSEQ multiplex PCR. The sample lists millions of clones; more than 85% were seen once. This sequence was found in a man between 18 and 35 years old in good health. Some clones in this sample may be carry-over from other donors' samples. The sample comprised naive CD8+ T cells from PBMCs. J is TRBJ2-7 and V is TRBV29-1; 8 positions agree with TRBD2. Here the CDR3 reads CSVDAGGSDEQYF. CDR3 nucleotides: TGCAGCGTTGATGCGGGAGGCTCGGACGAGCAGTACTTC.